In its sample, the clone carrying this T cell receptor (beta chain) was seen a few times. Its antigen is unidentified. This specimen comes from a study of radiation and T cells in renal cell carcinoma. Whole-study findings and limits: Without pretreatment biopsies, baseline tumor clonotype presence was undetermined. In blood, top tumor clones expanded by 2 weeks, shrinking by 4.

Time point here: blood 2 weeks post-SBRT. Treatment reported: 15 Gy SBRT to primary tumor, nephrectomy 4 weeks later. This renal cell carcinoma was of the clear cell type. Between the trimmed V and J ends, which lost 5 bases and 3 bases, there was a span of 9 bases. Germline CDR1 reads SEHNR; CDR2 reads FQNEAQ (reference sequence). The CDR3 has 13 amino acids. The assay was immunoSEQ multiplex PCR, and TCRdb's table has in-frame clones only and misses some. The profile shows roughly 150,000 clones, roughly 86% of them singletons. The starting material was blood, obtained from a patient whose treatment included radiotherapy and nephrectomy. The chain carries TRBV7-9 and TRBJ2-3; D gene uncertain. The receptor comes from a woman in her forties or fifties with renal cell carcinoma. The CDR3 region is CASSAPHTDTQYF. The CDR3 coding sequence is TGTGCCAGCAGCGCGCCACATACAGATACGCAGTATTTT.